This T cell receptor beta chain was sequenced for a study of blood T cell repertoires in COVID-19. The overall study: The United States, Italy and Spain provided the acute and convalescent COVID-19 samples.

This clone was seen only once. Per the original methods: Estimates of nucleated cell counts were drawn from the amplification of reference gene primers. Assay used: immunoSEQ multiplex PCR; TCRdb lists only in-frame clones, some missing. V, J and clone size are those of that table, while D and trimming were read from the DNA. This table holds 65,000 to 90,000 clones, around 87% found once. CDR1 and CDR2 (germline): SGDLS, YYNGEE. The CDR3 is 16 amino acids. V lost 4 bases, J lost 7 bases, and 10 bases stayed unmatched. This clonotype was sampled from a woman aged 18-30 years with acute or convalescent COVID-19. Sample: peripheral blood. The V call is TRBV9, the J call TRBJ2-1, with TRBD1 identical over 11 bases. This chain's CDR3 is CASSLFGQGAQNEQFF. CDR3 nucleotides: TGTGCCAGCAGCCTCTTTGGACAGGGGGCGCAGAATGAGCAGTTCTTC.